This T cell receptor (beta chain) comes out of a study of shared clonotypes between healthy human individuals. Sequencing used immunoSEQ multiplex PCR; TCRdb keeps in-frame clones, though not all of them. Among 550,000 to 700,000 clones listed, more than 70% were seen once. To note about this clone: Antigen specificity is unknown. The sample contains more than one DNA sequence encoding this CDR3.

Study-wide results and limits: Lower generation probabilities were found for non-shared clonotypes than for those shared by all four donors. The sharing of approximately 5.1% of naive CD4 clonotypes was seen across several donors. Represented diversity, genetic and exposure-history alike, was limited by few donors.

Sequenced input: memory CD4+ T cells sorted from blood. Indicated subset: CD45RA-negative fraction. The source is a woman in her thirties in good health.

The CDR3 DNA sequence: TGCGCCAGCAGTGAGTCGGGAGGGAAGGAGCAGTACTTC. It is translated as CASSESGGKEQYF. The rearrangement links TRBV10-1 to TRBJ2-7; 7 positions match TRBD2. CDR1 and CDR2 from the germline V gene are WNHNN and SYGVQD (reference sequence). The CDR3 has 13 amino acids. V was pared by 0 bases and J by 7 bases, with 3 bases of the junction left unmatched.